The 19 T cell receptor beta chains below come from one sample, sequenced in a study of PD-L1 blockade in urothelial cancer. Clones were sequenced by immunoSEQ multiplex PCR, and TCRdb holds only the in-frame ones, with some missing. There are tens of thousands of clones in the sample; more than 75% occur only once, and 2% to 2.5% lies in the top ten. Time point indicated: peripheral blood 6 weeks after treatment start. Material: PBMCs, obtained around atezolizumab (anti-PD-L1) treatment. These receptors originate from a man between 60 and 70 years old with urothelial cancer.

The CDR3 reads CASSQDRAGAYEQYF. Written as DNA, the CDR3 is TGCGCCAGCAGCCAAGATCGGGCGGGAGCCTACGAGCAGTACTTC. This chain links TRBV4-3 with TRBJ2-7, with 7 bases that match TRBD2. Germline assignment: CDR1 LGHNA and CDR2 YSLEER. V lost 0 bases, J lost 2 bases, and 4 bases stayed unmatched. The CDR3 totals 15 residues.

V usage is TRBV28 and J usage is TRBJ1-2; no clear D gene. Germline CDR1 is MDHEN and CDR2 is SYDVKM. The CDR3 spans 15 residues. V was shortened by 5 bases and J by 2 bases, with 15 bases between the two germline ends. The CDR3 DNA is TGTGCCAGCAGTCCAACTCTGAACGAGAACTATGGCTACACCTTC. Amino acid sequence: CASSPTLNENYGYTF.

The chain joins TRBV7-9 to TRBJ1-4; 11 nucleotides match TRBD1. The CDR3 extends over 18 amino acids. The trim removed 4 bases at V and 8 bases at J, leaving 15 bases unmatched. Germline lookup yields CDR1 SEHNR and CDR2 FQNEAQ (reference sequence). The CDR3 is CASSSTGQGARLGEKLFF. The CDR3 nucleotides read TGTGCCAGCAGCTCAACTGGACAGGGGGCCAGGCTTGGGGAAAAACTGTTTTTT.

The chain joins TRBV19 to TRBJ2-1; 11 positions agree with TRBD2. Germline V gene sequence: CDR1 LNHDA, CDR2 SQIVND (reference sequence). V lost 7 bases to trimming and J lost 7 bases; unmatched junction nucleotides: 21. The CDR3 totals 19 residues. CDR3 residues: CASTLRPPLLAGGRNEQFF. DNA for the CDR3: TGTGCCAGTACTCTTCGACCCCCGCTCCTAGCGGGGGGAAGGAATGAGCAGTTCTTC.

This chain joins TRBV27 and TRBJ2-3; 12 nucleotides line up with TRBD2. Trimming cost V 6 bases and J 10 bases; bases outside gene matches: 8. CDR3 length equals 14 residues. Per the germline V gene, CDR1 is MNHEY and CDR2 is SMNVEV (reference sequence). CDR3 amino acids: CASSTGLAGRAQYF. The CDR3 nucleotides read TGTGCCAGCAGCACGGGACTAGCGGGTAGGGCGCAGTATTTT.

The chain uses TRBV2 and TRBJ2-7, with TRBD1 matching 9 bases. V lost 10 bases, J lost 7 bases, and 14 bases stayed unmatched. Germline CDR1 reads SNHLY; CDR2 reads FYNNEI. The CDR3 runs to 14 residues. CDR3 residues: CAIPGTGRSEEQYF. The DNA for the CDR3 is TGTGCCATCCCCGGGACAGGGCGATCTGAGGAGCAGTACTTC.

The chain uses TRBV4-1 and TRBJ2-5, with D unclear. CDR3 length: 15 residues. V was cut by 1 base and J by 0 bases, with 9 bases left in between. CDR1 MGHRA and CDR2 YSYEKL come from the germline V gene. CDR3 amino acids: CASSQAVQYQETQYF. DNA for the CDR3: TGCGCCAGCAGCCAAGCCGTCCAGTACCAAGAGACCCAGTACTTC.

The CDR3 region is CASSERAMGSGTQYF. In nucleotides, the CDR3 is TGTGCCAGCAGTGAACGAGCGATGGGGAGCGGAACGCAGTATTTT. The chain combines TRBV6-4 with TRBJ2-3; tentatively, D is TRBD2 (5 bases). The CDR3 extends over 15 amino acids. Trimming cost V 3 bases and J 9 bases, with 19 bases left between them. CDR1 and CDR2 from the germline V gene are MRHNA and SNTAGT.

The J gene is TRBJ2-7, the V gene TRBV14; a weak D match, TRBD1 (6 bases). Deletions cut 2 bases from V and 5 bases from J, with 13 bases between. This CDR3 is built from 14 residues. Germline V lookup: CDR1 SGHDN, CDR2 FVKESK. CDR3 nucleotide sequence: TGTGCCAGCAGCCAATTGGGCAGGGGACACGAGCAGTACTTC. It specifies CASSQLGRGHEQYF.

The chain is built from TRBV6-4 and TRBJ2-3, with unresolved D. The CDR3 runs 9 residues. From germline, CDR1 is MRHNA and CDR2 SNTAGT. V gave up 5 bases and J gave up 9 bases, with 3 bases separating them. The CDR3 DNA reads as TGTGCCAGCAGTCCAACGCAGTATTTT. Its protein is CASSPTQYF.

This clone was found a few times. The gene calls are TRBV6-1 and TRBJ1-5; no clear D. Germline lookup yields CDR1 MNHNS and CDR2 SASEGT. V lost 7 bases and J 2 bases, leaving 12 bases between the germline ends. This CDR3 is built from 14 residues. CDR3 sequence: CASTMGDGNQPQHF. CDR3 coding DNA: TGTGCCAGCACTATGGGCGATGGCAATCAGCCCCAGCATTTT.

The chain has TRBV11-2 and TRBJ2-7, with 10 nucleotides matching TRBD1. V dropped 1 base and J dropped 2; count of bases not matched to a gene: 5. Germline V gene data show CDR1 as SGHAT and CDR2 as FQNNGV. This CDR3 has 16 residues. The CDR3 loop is CASSLVLGQGAYEQYF. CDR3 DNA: TGTGCCAGCAGCTTAGTTCTCGGACAGGGGGCCTACGAGCAGTACTTC.

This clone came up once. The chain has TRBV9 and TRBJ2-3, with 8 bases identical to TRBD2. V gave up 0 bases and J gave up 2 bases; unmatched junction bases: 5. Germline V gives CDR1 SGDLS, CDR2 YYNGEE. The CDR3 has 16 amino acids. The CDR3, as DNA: TGTGCCAGCAGCGTAGCGGGGGGGCGGAACACAGATACGCAGTATTTT. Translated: CASSVAGGRNTDTQYF.

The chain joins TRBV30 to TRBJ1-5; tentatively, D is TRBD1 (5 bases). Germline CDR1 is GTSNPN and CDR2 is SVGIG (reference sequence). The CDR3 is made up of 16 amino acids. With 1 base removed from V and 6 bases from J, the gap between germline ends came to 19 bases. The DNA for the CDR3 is TGTGCCTGGAGTGAGGGGCGCCAGGGAGGTACTCAGCCCCAGCATTTT. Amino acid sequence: CAWSEGRQGGTQPQHF.

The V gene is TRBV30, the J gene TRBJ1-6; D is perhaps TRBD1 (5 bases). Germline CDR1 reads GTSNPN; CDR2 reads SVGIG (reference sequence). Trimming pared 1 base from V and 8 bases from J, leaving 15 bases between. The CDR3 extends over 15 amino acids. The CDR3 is CAWSALGGGDSPLHF. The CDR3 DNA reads TGTGCCTGGAGTGCCCTGGGGGGAGGGGATTCACCCCTCCACTTT.

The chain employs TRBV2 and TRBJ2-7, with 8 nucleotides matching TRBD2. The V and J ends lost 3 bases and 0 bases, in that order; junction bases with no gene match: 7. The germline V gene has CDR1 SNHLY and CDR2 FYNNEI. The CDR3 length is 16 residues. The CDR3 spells CASSDMQRGSSYEQYF. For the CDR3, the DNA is TGTGCCAGCAGTGACATGCAGCGGGGGTCCTCCTACGAGCAGTACTTC.

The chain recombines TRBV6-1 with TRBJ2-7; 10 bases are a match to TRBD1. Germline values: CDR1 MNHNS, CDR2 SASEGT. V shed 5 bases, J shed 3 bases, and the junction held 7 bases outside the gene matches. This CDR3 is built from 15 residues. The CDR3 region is CASSQRTGGIYEQYF. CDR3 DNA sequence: TGTGCCAGCAGTCAGCGGACAGGGGGTATCTACGAGCAGTACTTC.

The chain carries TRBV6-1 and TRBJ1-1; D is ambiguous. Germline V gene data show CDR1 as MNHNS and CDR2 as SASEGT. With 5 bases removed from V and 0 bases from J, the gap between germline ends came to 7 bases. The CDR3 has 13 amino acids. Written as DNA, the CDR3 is TGTGCCAGCAGTCTTGAGGTGAACACTGAAGCTTTCTTT. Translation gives CASSLEVNTEAFF.

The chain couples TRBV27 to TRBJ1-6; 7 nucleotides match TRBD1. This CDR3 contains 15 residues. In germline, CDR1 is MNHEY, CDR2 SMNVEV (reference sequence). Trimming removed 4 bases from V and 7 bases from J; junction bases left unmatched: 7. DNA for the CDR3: TGTGCCAGCAGTTCCCGACAGGGCCCAAATTCACCCCTCCACTTT. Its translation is CASSSRQGPNSPLHF.